A single sample gave rise to the 28 T cell receptor beta chains below, sequenced in a study of response to subunit inactivated influenza vaccine. TCRdb re-derived calls from the RT-PCR reads in MiXCR, one entry per CDR3 protein. The table has just under 250,000 distinct CDR3 sequences, approximately 12% seen once; the top ten hold about 7.8%. Source: non-naive T cells sorted from PBMCs, taken roughly 2 weeks before vaccination. These TCRs come from a middle-aged man who received an inactivated influenza vaccine.

This chain links TRBV28 with TRBJ1-2; TRBD1 is a possible D gene (6 bases). The V end was cut by 4 bases, the J end by 2 bases, with 11 bases between. CDR1 is MDHEN, CDR2 SYDVKM, per germline. This CDR3 is built from 14 residues. The CDR3 coding sequence is TGTGCCAGCAGTTCCCTCACAGGGAACTATGGCTACACCTTC. Translated, it gives CASSSLTGNYGYTF.

At least ten counts were recorded for this clonotype. The chain joins TRBV14 to TRBJ2-7; D might be TRBD1 (5 bases). Trimming pared 2 bases from V and 6 bases from J, leaving 17 bases between. The CDR3 has 15 residues. Germline values: CDR1 SGHDN, CDR2 FVKESK. CDR3 bases: TGTGCCAGCAGCCAAATCTGGGGCCTCAGAGGCGAGCAGTACTTC. Its protein product is CASSQIWGLRGEQYF.

This clonotype was counted ten times or more. V is TRBV12-3 or TRBV12-4 and J is TRBJ1-2, with D possibly TRBD1 on 5 matching bases. The ends were cut back, 2 bases at V and 3 bases at J, with 13 bases in the middle. CDR3 length: 15 residues. CDR3 region: CASSLYPGRDYGYTF. CDR3 coding DNA: TGTGCCAGCAGTTTATACCCAGGGAGGGACTATGGCTACACCTTC.

This clonotype showed up many times. The rearrangement uses TRBV5-6 and TRBJ1-2; D gene uncertain. Germline V gene sequence: CDR1 SGHDT, CDR2 YYEEEE. The V end was cut by 5 bases, the J end by 4 bases, with 9 bases between. The CDR3 is 12 residues long. CDR3 DNA: TGTGCCAGCAGTCTAGGAGCCTATGGCTACACCTTC. Its translation is CASSLGAYGYTF.

In this sample, this clonotype turned up many times. This sequence joins TRBV5-1 and TRBJ2-7, with 7 bases aligning to TRBD1. The trim removed 0 bases at V and 3 bases at J, leaving 9 bases unmatched. This CDR3 region has 16 residues. CDR1 and CDR2 from the germline V gene are SGHRS and YFSETQ. The CDR3 DNA reads TGCGCCAGCAGCTTGGCGTCGGGGACAGCCGTCTACGAGCAGTACTTC. It specifies CASSLASGTAVYEQYF.

V usage is TRBV6-1 and J usage is TRBJ1-2; D unresolved. This CDR3 comprises 13 residues. Germline CDR1 MNHNS, CDR2 SASEGT. V dropped 7 bases and J dropped 3 bases, with 12 bases sitting between them. The CDR3 is CASTELPHYGYTF. DNA of the CDR3: TGTGCCAGCACCGAACTACCCCACTATGGCTACACCTTC.

The sample holds a few counts of this clonotype. The chain carries TRBV20-1 and TRBJ2-7, with TRBD2 identical over 7 bases. Germline CDR1 reads DFQATT; CDR2 reads SNEGSKA (reference sequence). This CDR3 has 15 residues. Germline trimming cut 3 bases from V and 1 base from J; bases unmatched to any gene: 9. The CDR3 sequence is CSASRTGTTSYEQYF. The CDR3 DNA sequence: TGCAGTGCTAGTAGAACCGGGACTACTTCCTACGAGCAGTACTTC.

This clonotype came up many times. The CDR3 loop reads CASSLGGRNQETQYF. CDR3 in DNA: TGCGCCAGCAGCTTGGGTGGCAGGAACCAAGAGACCCAGTACTTC. This chain joins TRBV5-1 and TRBJ2-5, with D uncertain. V was pared by 0 bases and J by 0 bases, with 9 bases between. Germline V lookup: CDR1 SGHRS, CDR2 YFSETQ. The CDR3 has 15 residues.

J is TRBJ1-1 and V is TRBV11-2; perhaps TRBD1 as D (5 bases). In germline, CDR1 is SGHAT, CDR2 FQNNGV. This CDR3 spans 13 amino acids. Trimming stripped 4 bases from V and 10 bases from J, with 16 bases between. In DNA form, the CDR3 reads TGTGCCAGCAGCTCCTACCTAGATGGGGGAGCTTTCTTT. The encoded protein is CASSSYLDGGAFF.

This clonotype was observed a few times. This chain links TRBV28 with TRBJ1-2; perhaps TRBD1 as D (5 bases). CDR1 is MDHEN, CDR2 SYDVKM, per germline. There are 17 residues in the CDR3. V was cut by 5 bases and J by 0 bases, with 19 bases left in between. Here the CDR3 reads CASSAPGGAQTNYGYTF. CDR3 in DNA: TGTGCCAGCAGTGCCCCCGGAGGGGCACAGACTAACTATGGCTACACCTTC.

This clonotype has a count of ten or more. V usage is TRBV20-1 and J usage is TRBJ1-5; D is unresolved. Per germline, CDR1 DFQATT and CDR2 SNEGSKA (reference sequence). The CDR3 runs to 13 residues. V shed 3 bases and J shed 2 bases, with 8 bases lying between them. The CDR3 DNA sequence: TGCAGTGCTAGTCGCAGCGGCAATCAGCCCCAGCATTTT. It encodes CSASRSGNQPQHF.

This clonotype was recorded a few times. This chain joins TRBV3-1 and TRBJ2-1; TRBD2 agrees at 8 bases. Germline V gene data show CDR1 as LGHDT and CDR2 as YNNKEL (reference sequence). The CDR3 has 15 amino acids. V trimming: 3 bases; J trimming: 7 bases; junction bases outside the gene matches: 8. In DNA, the CDR3 is TGTGCCAGCAGCCATTCCCGGGGGGGTACGAATGAGCAGTTCTTC. Residues: CASSHSRGGTNEQFF.

The gene calls are TRBV4-2 and TRBJ2-7; TRBD1 agrees at 7 bases. Germline V gene data show CDR1 as LGHNA and CDR2 as YNFKEQ. With V trimmed by 2 bases and J by 5 bases, 6 bases remained unmatched. The CDR3 is 14 residues long. Here the CDR3 reads CASSQSHRGDEQYF. The CDR3 nucleotides read TGTGCCAGCAGCCAAAGCCACAGGGGTGACGAGCAGTACTTC.

Only a few counts were recorded for this clonotype. V and J are TRBV15 and TRBJ2-7; D is perhaps TRBD1 (6 bases). Trimming took off 3 bases at V and 3 bases at J, with 9 bases between the two ends. This CDR3 spans 13 amino acids. The germline V gene has CDR1 LNHNV and CDR2 YYDKDF (reference sequence). In DNA, the CDR3 is TGTGCCACCAGCAGGAGGGACAACTACGAGCAGTACTTC. This encodes CATSRRDNYEQYF.

This clonotype was counted at least ten times. The chain carries TRBV11-1 and TRBJ2-1; a weak D match, TRBD1 (6 bases). Germline lookup yields CDR1 SGHAT and CDR2 FQDESV (reference sequence). The CDR3 sequence is 14 residues long. V was shortened by 4 bases and J by 2 bases, with 9 bases between the two germline ends. CDR3: CASSSRDTYNEQFF. For the CDR3, the DNA is TGTGCCAGCAGCTCACGGGACACCTACAATGAGCAGTTCTTC. The full variable domain, completed using reference TRBV11-1 and TRBJ2-1, is EAEVAQSPRYKITEKSQAVAFWCDPISGHATLYWYRQILGQGPELLVQFQDESVVDDSQLPKDRFSAERLKGVDSTLKIQPAELGDSAMYLCASSSRDTYNEQFFGPGTRLTVL.

The chain carries TRBV4-1 and TRBJ2-7, with 10 bases fitting TRBD1. Per germline, CDR1 MGHRA and CDR2 YSYEKL. V shed 4 bases, J shed 2 bases, and the junction held 14 bases outside the gene matches. The CDR3 spans 18 residues. CDR3 in DNA: TGCGCCAGCAGCCCGATTGGCAGCCGGGACAGGGGAACCTACGAGCAGTACTTC. This encodes CASSPIGSRDRGTYEQYF.

Ten or more counts support this clonotype. The chain employs TRBV20-1 and TRBJ2-4; D uncertain. The CDR3 totals 13 residues. Germline lookup yields CDR1 DFQATT and CDR2 SNEGSKA (reference sequence). The V gene lost 8 bases and the J gene lost 2 bases, with 13 bases spanning the gap. The CDR3 is CSFTTVPKNIQYF. As DNA, the CDR3 is TGCAGTTTCACGACCGTGCCCAAAAACATTCAGTACTTC.

The J gene is TRBJ2-2, the V gene TRBV19, with 15 bases aligning to TRBD2. Trimming cost V 3 bases and J 2 bases; bases outside gene matches: 7. The CDR3 length is 19 residues. Per germline, CDR1 LNHDA and CDR2 SQIVND (reference sequence). CDR3 residues: CASSISGGLAGGNTGELFF. In nucleotides, the CDR3 is TGTGCCAGTAGTATTTCCGGGGGACTAGCGGGAGGCAACACCGGGGAGCTGTTTTTT.

This clonotype was picked up a small number of times. In DNA form, the CDR3 reads TGTGCCAGCAGCGTACGGACAGGGACAAAACTGTTTTTT. This encodes CASSVRTGTKLFF. V is TRBV14 and J is TRBJ1-4; 8 positions match TRBD1. The CDR3 sequence is 13 residues long. The V gene end was trimmed by 5 bases and the J gene end by 10 bases; junction bases not matched to a gene: 6. Germline values: CDR1 SGHDN, CDR2 FVKESK.

The V and J genes are TRBV28 and TRBJ2-2; 12 nucleotides agree with TRBD1. The CDR3 loop spans 15 amino acids. The trim removed 5 bases at V and 9 bases at J, leaving 7 bases unmatched. Germline loops: CDR1 MDHEN, CDR2 SYDVKM. The CDR3 sequence: CASSPTGTGGRELFF. CDR3 bases: TGTGCCAGCAGTCCCACAGGGACAGGGGGCCGGGAGCTGTTTTTT. The whole variable domain, remainder taken from reference TRBV28 and TRBJ2-2, is DVKVTQSSRYLVKRTGEKVFLECVQDMDHENMFWYRQDPGLGLRLIYFSYDVKMKEKGDIPEGYSVSREKKERFSLILESASTNQTSMYLCASSPTGTGGRELFFGEGSRLTVL.

The CDR3 DNA sequence: TGCGCCAGCAGCCAAGACCTAGCGGGACACTACAATGAGCAGTTCTTC. Its translation is CASSQDLAGHYNEQFF. This chain links TRBV4-3 with TRBJ2-1; 9 bases match TRBD2. The V gene's germline CDR1 is LGHNA and CDR2 YSLEER. J was trimmed by 3 bases and V by 0 bases; bases with no gene match: 3. The CDR3 contains 16 residues.

CDR3 sequence: CASSFGARITEAFF. The DNA of the CDR3 is TGTGCCAGCAGTTTTGGGGCTCGGATCACTGAAGCTTTCTTT. The rearrangement uses TRBV12-3 or TRBV12-4 and TRBJ1-1; a weak D match, TRBD1 (5 bases). V lost 3 bases to trimming and J lost 4 bases, with 12 bases between them. The CDR3 contains 14 residues.

This clonotype was counted at least ten times. The chain combines TRBV10-2 with TRBJ2-2; D might be TRBD1 or TRBD2, each matching 6 bases. The germline CDR1 and CDR2 sequences are WSHSY and SAAADI. Trimming left V 5 bases short and J 3 bases short, with 10 bases between. CDR3 length: 14 residues. The CDR3 here is CASSTGADTGELFF. The DNA of the CDR3 is TGCGCCAGCAGTACGGGGGCGGACACCGGGGAGCTGTTTTTT.

This clonotype was seen only once. This chain links TRBV6-5 with TRBJ2-1, with 10 bases identical to TRBD2. CDR1 is MNHEY and CDR2 is SVGAGI in the germline V gene. This CDR3 is 16 amino acids long. Trimming took 4 bases from V and 11 from J; bases not matched to a gene: 14. This CDR3 reads CASSSPSVGTSAKQFF. The CDR3 nucleotides read TGTGCCAGCAGTTCACCCTCCGTTGGGACTAGCGCTAAGCAGTTCTTC.

The V and J genes are TRBV11-2 and TRBJ1-1; 10 nucleotides match TRBD1. Trimming at V came to 6 bases and at J to 3 bases, leaving 4 bases not matched to a gene. CDR1 and CDR2 (germline): SGHAT, FQNNGV. The CDR3 totals 14 residues. CDR3 coding DNA: TGTGCCAGCAGGACGACAGGGGGCTACACTGAAGCTTTCTTT. Amino acid sequence: CASRTTGGYTEAFF.

This clonotype was counted only a few times. V usage is TRBV14 and J usage is TRBJ1-2; no definite D call. V lost 5 bases, J lost 8 bases, and 12 bases lay in between. The germline V gene encodes CDR1 SGHDN and CDR2 FVKESK. The CDR3 totals 12 residues. The DNA of the CDR3 is TGTGCCAGCAGCGCGGGTCACGGCGGCTACACCTTC. It specifies CASSAGHGGYTF.

This clonotype was recorded a few times. The chain combines TRBV20-1 with TRBJ1-6; D remains unclear. The CDR3 sequence is 15 residues long. V lost 3 bases, J lost 0 bases, and 9 bases lay in between. The V gene's germline CDR1 is DFQATT and CDR2 SNEGSKA (reference sequence). Written as DNA, the CDR3 is TGCAGTGCTAGGGGTAGAAGCTCCTATAATTCACCCCTCCACTTT. This codes for CSARGRSSYNSPLHF.

In its sample, this clonotype was seen a few times. CDR3 amino acids: CASSSPGRRYQETQYF. DNA of the CDR3: TGTGCCAGCAGTTCGCCGGGACGGAGGTACCAAGAGACCCAGTACTTC. The chain joins TRBV28 to TRBJ2-5; perhaps D is TRBD1 or TRBD2 (5 bases each). The germline V and J ends were trimmed by 4 bases and 0 bases, with 15 bases remaining between them. This CDR3 has 16 amino acids. Per germline, CDR1 MDHEN and CDR2 SYDVKM.